The 24 T cell receptor beta chains listed next were all sequenced from one sample in a study of T cells after yellow fever vaccination. One entry per CDR3 protein, called by TCRdb with MiXCR from the 5' RACE reads. Of just under 600,000 distinct CDR3 sequences in the sample, around an eighth were seen once. Sequencing used PBMCs, obtained on the day of the yellow fever booster vaccination. The receptors were gathered from a man aged 25-45 years who received the YFV17D yellow fever vaccine.

A few counts support this clonotype. The chain links TRBV7-8 to TRBJ1-6; a possible D gene is TRBD1 (5 bases). Between the trimmed V and J ends, which lost 6 bases and 5 bases, there was a span of 14 bases. The CDR3 length is 15 residues. The germline V gene encodes CDR1 SGHVS and CDR2 FQNEAQ. CDR3 region: CASSPGWGDNSPLHF. The CDR3, as DNA: TGTGCCAGCAGTCCAGGGTGGGGGGATAATTCACCCCTCCACTTT.

This clonotype has just a few counts. The chain recombines TRBV20-1 with TRBJ1-5, with D perhaps matching TRBD1 (6 bases). The germline V and J ends were trimmed by 5 bases and 9 bases, with 23 bases remaining between them. Germline V gene lookup returns CDR1 DFQATT and CDR2 SNEGSKA (reference sequence). CDR3 size: 15 residues. CDR3: CSARDTGLGRRPQHF. CDR3 bases: TGCAGTGCTCGGGACACAGGGCTAGGTCGGAGGCCCCAGCATTTT.

This clonotype was counted ten times or more. The gene calls are TRBV5-1 and TRBJ2-2, with 9 bases matching TRBD2. Germline V lookup: CDR1 SGHRS, CDR2 YFSETQ. CDR3 length: 16 amino acids. The ends lost 0 bases at V and 4 bases at J; junction bases unmatched: 4. CDR3 loop: CASSLDPAGGTGELFF. The CDR3 nucleotides are TGCGCCAGCAGCTTGGACCCAGCGGGAGGCACCGGGGAGCTGTTTTTT.

V gene TRBV29-1 combines with J gene TRBJ1-1; D may be TRBD1 (6 bases). CDR1 and CDR2 from the germline V gene are SQVTM and ANQGSEA. CDR3 length: 14 residues. V was clipped by 4 bases and J by 11 bases, with 23 bases between them. This chain's CDR3 is CSVGISHVGGRAFF. In DNA form, the CDR3 reads TGCAGCGTTGGTATTTCCCACGTGGGGGGGCGGGCTTTCTTT.

V gene TRBV6-2 or TRBV6-3 combines with J gene TRBJ2-1; no reliable D call. The germline CDR1 and CDR2 sequences are MNHEY and SVGEGT. V dropped 7 bases and J dropped 2 bases, with 15 bases sitting between them. The CDR3 covers 15 residues. CDR3 DNA: TGTGCCAGCACCATGGGCGGACCACCCTACAATGAGCAGTTCTTC. Its protein product is CASTMGGPPYNEQFF.

The chain uses TRBV11-2 and TRBJ2-1, with 7 bases aligning to TRBD1. V trimming: 6 bases; J trimming: 6 bases; junction bases outside the gene matches: 8. Germline V gives CDR1 SGHAT, CDR2 FQNNGV. This CDR3 is 14 amino acids long. CDR3 DNA: TGTGCCAGCAGTAGGGGGCTTATTTTCAATGAGCAGTTCTTC. Residues: CASSRGLIFNEQFF. The full variable domain, completed using reference TRBV11-2 and TRBJ2-1, is EAGVAQSPRYKIIEKRQSVAFWCNPISGHATLYWYQQILGQGPKLLIQFQNNGVVDDSQLPKDRFSAERLKGVDSTLKIQPAKLEDSAVYLCASSRGLIFNEQFFGPGTRLTVL.

This clonotype came up a few times. The J gene is TRBJ2-2, the V gene TRBV6-1; 12 positions match TRBD1. CDR1 MNHNS and CDR2 SASEGT come from the germline V gene. CDR3 length: 16 residues. Trimming removed 6 bases from V and 7 bases from J; junction bases left unmatched: 9. CDR3 sequence (DNA): TGTGCCAGCAGGAACCGGGACAGGGGGCTGGTCGGGGAGCTGTTTTTT. Residues: CASRNRDRGLVGELFF.

The table lists this clonotype with many counts. V usage is TRBV30 and J usage is TRBJ2-7; 8 bases match TRBD1. CDR1 GTSNPN and CDR2 SVGIG come from the germline V gene (reference sequence). The CDR3 runs 14 residues. J was trimmed by 6 bases and V by 3 bases; bases with no gene match: 10. CDR3 DNA: TGTGCCTGGAGCCGGACAGGGTCCAATCTCGAGCAGTACTTC. As protein: CAWSRTGSNLEQYF.

There are a few counts of this clonotype. This chain connects TRBV7-6 to TRBJ2-1; D remains unclear. V gave up 2 bases and J gave up 0 bases, with 8 bases separating them. The CDR3 spans 15 residues. From germline, CDR1 is SGHVS and CDR2 FNYEAQ. CDR3 coding DNA: TGTGCCAGCAGCTTAATGACCTCCTCCTACAATGAGCAGTTCTTC. It is translated as CASSLMTSSYNEQFF. Using reference TRBV7-6 and TRBJ2-1 for the parts outside the CDR3, the full variable domain is GAGVSQSPRYKVTKRGQDVALRCDPISGHVSLYWYRQALGQGPEFLTYFNYEAQQDKSGLPNDRFSAERPEGSISTLTIQRTEQRDSAMYRCASSLMTSSYNEQFFGPGTRLTVL.

This clonotype was recorded a few times. The chain has TRBV5-1 and TRBJ2-3; 7 nucleotides align to TRBD2. Germline V gene lookup returns CDR1 SGHRS and CDR2 YFSETQ. The CDR3 has 15 residues. Unmatched junction bases numbered 10, after V lost 4 bases and J lost 5 bases. CDR3 nucleotide sequence: TGCGCCAGCAGCCCCGCCTCGCGGGAGAGAGATACGCAGTATTTT. Residues: CASSPASRERDTQYF.

The J gene is TRBJ2-7, the V gene TRBV18; 12 bases are a match to TRBD2. The CDR3 sequence is 17 residues long. V was clipped by 1 base and J by 4 bases; unmatched bases: 8. Germline V gene sequence: CDR1 KGHSH, CDR2 LQKENI. The CDR3 region is CASSPRTSGDIPYEQYF. The CDR3 DNA follows: TGTGCCAGCTCACCACGGACTAGCGGGGACATCCCATACGAGCAGTACTTC.

This clonotype was counted between two and nine times. The V and J genes are TRBV5-8 and TRBJ2-3; D may be TRBD1 or TRBD2 (6 bases each). CDR1 and CDR2 from the germline V gene are SGHTS and YDEGEE. Trimming took 6 bases from V and 9 from J, leaving 11 bases between them. The CDR3 has 11 amino acids. DNA of the CDR3: TGTGCCAGCACGGGGGCAGCAACGCAGTATTTT. Translating gives CASTGAATQYF.

This clonotype was detected a few times. The V and J genes are TRBV5-5 and TRBJ2-3, with no clear D. Between the trimmed V and J ends, which lost 4 bases and 2 bases, there was a span of 17 bases. This CDR3 region has 16 residues. Looked up from germline, CDR1 is SGHKS and CDR2 is YYEKEE (reference sequence). The CDR3 reads CASSPNRPRNTDTQYF. CDR3 DNA: TGTGCCAGCAGCCCAAACCGTCCAAGGAACACAGATACGCAGTATTTT. The complete variable domain, with remaining parts taken from reference TRBV5-5 and TRBJ2-3, reads DAGVTQSPTHLIKTRGQQVTLRCSPISGHKSVSWYQQVLGQGPQFIFQYYEKEERGRGNFPDRFSARQFPNYSSELNVNALLLGDSALYLCASSPNRPRNTDTQYFGPGTRLTVL.

This clonotype was observed a handful of times. The chain joins TRBV7-3 to TRBJ2-5; D not resolved. Germline CDR1 is SGHTA and CDR2 is FQGTGA. The CDR3 loop spans 15 amino acids. Trimming pared 4 bases from V and 5 bases from J, leaving 17 bases between. CDR3 DNA: TGTGCCAGCAGCTCCCAACCGAGCCAGGAGGAGACCCAGTACTTC. Protein: CASSSQPSQEETQYF.

This clonotype has a handful of counts. The rearrangement joins TRBV30 to TRBJ2-1; 8 bases match TRBD2. The V and J ends lost 4 bases and 7 bases, in that order; junction bases with no gene match: 9. This CDR3 is 14 amino acids long. Looked up from germline, CDR1 is GTSNPN and CDR2 is SVGIG (reference sequence). CDR3 sequence (DNA): TGTGCCTGGACCCAGGGACTAGGGGGGAATGAGCAGTTCTTC. This sequence encodes CAWTQGLGGNEQFF.

Many counts were recorded for this clonotype. The genes are TRBV5-5 and TRBJ2-7, with 15 bases that match TRBD2. This CDR3 has 17 amino acids. The germline V gene has CDR1 SGHKS and CDR2 YYEKEE (reference sequence). J gave up 2 bases and V 3 bases, and 6 bases lay outside the gene matches. The DNA for the CDR3 is TGTGCCAGCAGCTCGGGACTAGCGGGAGGCTGGACCTACGAGCAGTACTTC. It encodes CASSSGLAGGWTYEQYF.

This clonotype has a handful of counts. This chain links TRBV20-1 with TRBJ2-5; 11 bases match TRBD2. There are 14 residues in the CDR3. The V segment lost 3 bases and the J segment 4 bases; nucleotides outside the gene matches: 4. Germline CDR1 is DFQATT and CDR2 is SNEGSKA (reference sequence). The CDR3 nucleotides read TGCAGTGCTAGGACTAGCGGGGCGGGAGAGACCCAGTACTTC. It encodes CSARTSGAGETQYF.

This rearrangement joins TRBV10-3 to TRBJ2-3, with TRBD2 matching over 9 bases. The length of the CDR3 is 13 residues. From germline, CDR1 is ENHRY and CDR2 SYGVKD. With V trimmed by 11 bases and J by 2 bases, 5 bases remained unmatched. The CDR3 protein is CASVAGVTDTQYF. In DNA, the CDR3 is TGTGCCTCAGTAGCGGGAGTCACAGATACGCAGTATTTT.

The table lists this clonotype with a few counts. The chain uses TRBV7-9 and TRBJ1-1; D is uncertain. Trimming shortened V by 5 bases and J by 1 base, and 11 bases separated the two germline ends. Germline lookup yields CDR1 SEHNR and CDR2 FQNEAQ (reference sequence). This CDR3 is built from 14 residues. The CDR3 reads CASSLVRANTEAFF. In DNA, the CDR3 is TGTGCCAGCAGCCTAGTGAGGGCGAACACTGAAGCTTTCTTT. Full variable domain (missing parts from reference TRBV7-9 and TRBJ1-1): DTGVSQNPRHKITKRGQNVTFRCDPISEHNRLYWYRQTLGQGPEFLTYFQNEAQLEKSRLLSDRFSAERPKGSFSTLEIQRTEQGDSAMYLCASSLVRANTEAFFGQGTRLTVV.

This clonotype came up many times. The chain combines TRBV19 with TRBJ2-7, with a possible D match to TRBD2 (6 bases). Trimming left V 6 bases short and J 0 bases short, with 18 bases between. Germline V CDR1 and CDR2: LNHDA, SQIVND (reference sequence). This CDR3 is 16 amino acids long. The CDR3 loop is CASSRGIDGSSYEQYF. The CDR3 DNA is TGTGCCAGTAGCCGAGGCATCGACGGGAGCTCCTACGAGCAGTACTTC.

This clonotype came up a few times. The rearrangement links TRBV4-3 to TRBJ2-7; D is undetermined. The CDR3 extends over 17 amino acids. The V end lost 0 bases, the J end lost 2 bases, and 17 bases lay between the germline ends. Germline lookup yields CDR1 LGHNA and CDR2 YSLEER. As DNA, the CDR3 is TGCGCCAGCAGCCAAGATCCCGCCCCACAGCGTGCCTACGAGCAGTACTTC. Translated, it gives CASSQDPAPQRAYEQYF.

V is TRBV7-8 and J is TRBJ2-1, with a possible D match to TRBD2 (6 bases). This CDR3 has 13 amino acids. V was shortened by 4 bases and J by 10 bases, with 14 bases between the two germline ends. CDR1 and CDR2 (germline): SGHVS, FQNEAQ. The CDR3 region has the DNA TGTGCCAGCAGCTCCCAACCCCGGGAGGAGCAGTTCTTC. It yields the protein CASSSQPREEQFF. The variable domain in full, with the rest retrieved from reference TRBV7-8 and TRBJ2-1, is GAGVSQSPRYKVAKRGQDVALRCDPISGHVSLFWYQQALGQGPEFLTYFQNEAQLDKSGLPSDRFFAERPEGSVSTLKIQRTQQEDSAVYLCASSSQPREEQFFGPGTRLTVL.

The chain employs TRBV6-2 or TRBV6-3 and TRBJ2-7; 7 nucleotides line up with TRBD2. The CDR3 extends over 12 amino acids. J lost 4 bases, V lost 10 bases, and 7 bases had no gene match. Germline CDR1 and CDR2: MNHEY and SVGEGT. The CDR3 nucleotides read TGTGCCAACCGGGACGGGAGGTACGAGCAGTACTTC. Protein sequence: CANRDGRYEQYF.

This clonotype was recorded a few times. The genes are TRBV5-1 and TRBJ1-1, with 7 bases aligning to TRBD1. The CDR3 covers 15 residues. The germline CDR1 and CDR2 sequences are SGHRS and YFSETQ. With V trimmed by 4 bases and J by 8 bases, 14 bases remained unmatched. The CDR3 DNA sequence: TGCGCCAGCAGCGCTACTAACGACAGGGCACCGGAAGCTTTCTTT. It yields the protein CASSATNDRAPEAFF.